This T cell receptor (beta chain) was found in a study of human T cells and chemical hapten exposure. Worth noting for this clonotype: Its matching antigen is unknown.

Study findings and constraints: TCRs above 1 in 1000 frequency did not change with DPC sensitization.

Time point of the sample: healthy volunteer bleed at 6 weeks. Unfractionated whole blood yielded total RNA. MiXCR, applied by TCRdb to the RACE reads, yields one record per CDR3 protein. This repertoire shows fewer than 40,000 distinct CDR3 sequences, less than 6% found once; its top ten account for 13%. This TCR came from a human donor in good health. Some clones in this sample may be carry-over from other donors' samples. The sample taken for sequencing was whole blood.

CDR3 protein: CAVVQGGTEAFF. CDR3 in DNA: TGCGCCGTCGTACAGGGGGGCACTGAAGCTTTCTTT. The chain combines TRBV10-2 with TRBJ1-1; 8 bases agree with TRBD1. Germline CDR1 and CDR2: WSHSY and SAAADI. Trimming took 11 bases from V and 4 from J; bases not matched to a gene: 6. There are 12 residues in the CDR3.